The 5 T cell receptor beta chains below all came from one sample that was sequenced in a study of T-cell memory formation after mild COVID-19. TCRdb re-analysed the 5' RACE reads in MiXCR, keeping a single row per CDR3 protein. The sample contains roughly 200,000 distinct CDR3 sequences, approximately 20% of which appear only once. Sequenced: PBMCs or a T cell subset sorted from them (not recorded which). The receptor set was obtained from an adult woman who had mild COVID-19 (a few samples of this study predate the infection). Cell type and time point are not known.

CDR3 in DNA: TGTGCCAGCGGTCAGAACGAGGTGAACACTGAAGCTTTCTTT. Translation: CASGQNEVNTEAFF. This rearrangement joins TRBV2 to TRBJ1-1; the D is unclear. Germline V CDR1 and CDR2: SNHLY, FYNNEI. V was cut by 8 bases and J by 0 bases, with 13 bases left in between. This CDR3 is 14 amino acids long.

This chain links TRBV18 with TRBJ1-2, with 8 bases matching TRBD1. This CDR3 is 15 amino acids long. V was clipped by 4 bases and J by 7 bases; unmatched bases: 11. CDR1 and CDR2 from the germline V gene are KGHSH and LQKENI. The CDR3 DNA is TGTGCCAGCTCACTTAGCCCCGGACAGGGCGCTGGCTACACCTTC. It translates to CASSLSPGQGAGYTF.

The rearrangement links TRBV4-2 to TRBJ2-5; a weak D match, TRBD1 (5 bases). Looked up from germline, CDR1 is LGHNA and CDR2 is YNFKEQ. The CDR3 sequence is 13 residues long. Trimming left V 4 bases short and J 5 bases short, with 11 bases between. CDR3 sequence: CASSPRDLETQYF. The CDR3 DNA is TGTGCCAGCAGCCCCAGGGATCTGGAGACCCAGTACTTC.

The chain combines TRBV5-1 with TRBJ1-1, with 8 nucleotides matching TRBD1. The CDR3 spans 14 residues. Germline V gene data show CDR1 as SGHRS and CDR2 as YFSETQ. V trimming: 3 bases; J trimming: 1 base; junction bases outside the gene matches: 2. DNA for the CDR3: TGCGCCAGCAGCTGGGGACAGGCGAACACTGAAGCTTTCTTT. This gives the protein CASSWGQANTEAFF.

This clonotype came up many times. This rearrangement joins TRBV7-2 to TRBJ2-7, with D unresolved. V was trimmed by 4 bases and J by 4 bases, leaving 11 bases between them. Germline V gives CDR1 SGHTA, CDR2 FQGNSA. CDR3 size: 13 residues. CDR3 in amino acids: CASSSLPGYEQYF. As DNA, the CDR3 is TGTGCCAGCAGCTCCCTACCAGGTTACGAGCAGTACTTC.